This T cell receptor beta chain was captured in a study of Ad26.COV2.S vaccination and SARS-CoV-2 variants. Turning to the study itself: Ad26.COV2.S, an intramuscular injection, was given once or twice 56 days apart.

The table came from immunoSEQ multiplex PCR; TCRdb's copy has only in-frame clones and leaves some out. This table holds about 400,000 clones, approximately 91% found once. Treatment in this sample: around 19 received Ad26.COV2.S at low or high dose, single or two shots; roughly 5 received placebo; per-sample allocation not given. Sampling took place 63 days after the first vaccine or placebo injection. From germline, CDR1 is SGHVS and CDR2 FQNEAQ. With V trimmed by 5 bases and J by 3 bases, 7 bases remained unmatched. This CDR3 is 15 amino acids long. The sequencing here drew on peripheral blood, taken in a trial of Ad26.COV2.S vaccine versus placebo. The origin of this receptor is a person between 18 and 59 years old who received the Ad26.COV2.S COVID-19 vaccine or a placebo. The V and J genes are TRBV7-8 and TRBJ2-7, with TRBD2 identical over 10 bases. CDR3 region: CASSRGLAEIYEQYF. DNA of the CDR3: TGTGCCAGCAGCCGAGGACTAGCGGAAATCTACGAGCAGTACTTC.